This T cell receptor (beta chain) was identified during a study of blood T cell repertoires in COVID-19. Study-wide context: Italy, Spain and the United States were the sources of the convalescent and acute COVID-19 samples. In each case, the material was cDNA or gDNA derived from T cells, B-cell-depleted T cells, or PBMCs.

Trimming stripped 0 bases from V and 4 bases from J, with 10 bases between. The CDR3 sequence is 14 residues long. The germline CDR1 and CDR2 sequences are SGDLS and YYNGEE. The data were produced by immunoSEQ multiplex PCR, yet TCRdb's version contains in-frame clones alone and is incomplete. The sample has under 95,000 clones, around 90% seen once. This chain joins TRBV9 and TRBJ1-1; D gene uncertain. The sequenced sample was peripheral blood. The clonotype was recovered from a man in his fifties or sixties with acute or convalescent COVID-19. The DNA for the CDR3 is TGTGCCAGCAGCGTAGTCCAGGTATCCACTGAAGCTTTCTTT. Translating it yields CASSVVQVSTEAFF.